The 11 T cell receptor beta chains below come from one sample, sequenced in a study of T-cell reconstitution after alpha-beta-depleted transplantation in children (dated by TCRdb to about 2016). Receptors were amplified or captured by PCR. The sequencing machine was an Illumina HiSeq 2500. To normalize quantification of the TCRbeta repertoire, the TCR libraries were built with molecular barcoding that relied on unique molecular identifiers. TCRdb took the public reads, trimmed them with fastp at Q25, ran MiXCR for clone calling and kept in-frame beta chains. Each CDR3 protein appears once, grouped with its most common genes and DNA. In all, the sample holds around 450,000 distinct CDR3 sequences, and over 40% of those were seen once. 27% of the sample is in the top ten clones. The treatment or condition label on this specimen signifies: allogeneic hematopoietic cell transplantation with graft depleted of TCRalphabeta T cells and CD19 B cells.

Sequencing was performed on PBMCs, taken before TCRalphabeta/CD19-depleted stem cell transplant. The source is a girl aged 2 to 9 with aplastic anemia, due to receive a stem cell transplant.

Points on this clonotype: The germline gene is not matched at one end of the junction; a read error may be the cause. The genes are TRBV28 and TRBJ2-2; TRBD2 might be the D (5 bases). The CDR3 length is 15 residues. Germline V gene lookup returns CDR1 MDHEN and CDR2 SYDVKM. The CDR3, as DNA: TGTGCCAGCAGCACTTTCAAAGGTTACACCGGGGAGCCGTTTTTT. Protein: CASSTFKGYTGEPFF.

This chain uses TRBV5-6 with TRBJ1-3; D may be TRBD1 (6 bases). V lost 9 bases to trimming and J lost 0 bases, with 22 bases between them. This CDR3 contains 17 residues. The germline gives CDR1 SGHDT, CDR2 YYEEEE. The CDR3 is CAMGPTGIGPSGNTIYF. CDR3 coding DNA: TGTGCCATGGGCCCCACAGGGATTGGCCCCTCTGGAAACACCATATATTTT. The full variable domain, completed using reference TRBV5-6 and TRBJ1-3, is DAGVTQSPTHLIKTRGQQVTLRCSPKSGHDTVSWYQQALGQGPQFIFQYYEEEERQRGNFPDRFSGHQFPNYSSELNVNALLLGDSALYLCAMGPTGIGPSGNTIYFGEGSWLTVV.

V is TRBV5-1 and J is TRBJ2-3; 9 bases map to TRBD2. This CDR3 is built from 16 residues. Germline values: CDR1 SGHRS, CDR2 YFSETQ. Trimming removed 1 base from V and 2 bases from J; junction bases left unmatched: 5. Here the CDR3 reads CASSLKPSGATDTQYF. The CDR3 DNA reads as TGCGCCAGCAGCTTGAAACCTAGCGGGGCCACAGATACGCAGTATTTT.

The chain employs TRBV6-5 and TRBJ2-7; TRBD2 matches 7 bases. Looked up from germline, CDR1 is MNHEY and CDR2 is SVGAGI. This CDR3 has 15 amino acids. Trimming cost V 2 bases and J 2 bases; bases outside gene matches: 6. CDR3 coding DNA: TGTGCCAGCAGTTACGGTGAGAGCGGGACCTACGAGCAGTACTTC. Its protein product is CASSYGESGTYEQYF.

This clonotype was seen more than once but under ten times. This chain links TRBV18 with TRBJ1-1; D unclear. Germline assignment: CDR1 KGHSH and CDR2 LQKENI. V was pared by 1 base and J by 1 base, with 13 bases between. The length of the CDR3 is 16 residues. The CDR3 nucleotides read TGTGCCAGCTCACCACAGGTCCGGCCGGGGAACACTGAAGCTTTCTTT. Translated, it gives CASSPQVRPGNTEAFF.

This clonotype was detected many times. CDR3 region: CSAHGASYEQYF. In DNA form, the CDR3 reads TGCAGTGCTCACGGGGCCTCCTACGAGCAGTACTTC. The chain combines TRBV20-1 with TRBJ2-7; D could derive from TRBD1 or TRBD2 (5 bases each). Germline V lookup: CDR1 DFQATT, CDR2 SNEGSKA (reference sequence). CDR3 length: 12 amino acids. V shed 5 bases and J shed 0 bases, with 8 bases lying between them.

The count of this clonotype is one. V gene TRBV5-6 combines with J gene TRBJ2-1; 8 bases line up with TRBD2. The trim removed 3 bases at V and 0 bases at J, leaving 8 bases unmatched. The CDR3 loop spans 17 amino acids. Per germline, CDR1 SGHDT and CDR2 YYEEEE. CDR3 region: CASSSLGSGSSYNEQFF. CDR3 coding DNA: TGTGCCAGCAGCTCATTGGGCAGCGGGAGCTCCTACAATGAGCAGTTCTTC. Combining the CDR3 with reference TRBV5-6 and TRBJ2-1 gives the whole variable domain DAGVTQSPTHLIKTRGQQVTLRCSPKSGHDTVSWYQQALGQGPQFIFQYYEEEERQRGNFPDRFSGHQFPNYSSELNVNALLLGDSALYLCASSSLGSGSSYNEQFFGPGTRLTVL.

The chain employs TRBV18 and TRBJ1-1, with D hard to call. The CDR3 contains 15 residues. V lost 6 bases to trimming and J lost 0 bases, with 14 bases between them. CDR1 and CDR2 from the germline V gene are KGHSH and LQKENI. In nucleotides, the CDR3 is TGTGCCAGCTCCCTACCACCGGGGATGAACACTGAAGCTTTCTTT. This encodes CASSLPPGMNTEAFF.

The chain joins TRBV12-3 or TRBV12-4 to TRBJ2-3; 7 bases match TRBD1. This CDR3 region has 15 residues. With V trimmed by 5 bases and J by 1 base, 6 bases remained unmatched. CDR3 bases: TGTGCCAGCAGTCCCCGGGGACAGCGCACAGATACGCAGTATTTT. As protein: CASSPRGQRTDTQYF.

In nucleotides, the CDR3 is TGTGCCAGCAGCCTCGTGGGAGGGCCGGTCAATGAGCAGTTCTTC. It is translated as CASSLVGGPVNEQFF. This rearrangement joins TRBV11-2 to TRBJ2-1; 7 nucleotides align to TRBD2. J lost 6 bases, V lost 5 bases, and 10 bases had no gene match. The germline gives CDR1 SGHAT, CDR2 FQNNGV. The CDR3 covers 15 residues.

This clonotype is large (0.1 to 1%) in the sample. The chain couples TRBV29-1 to TRBJ2-2; 10 bases align to TRBD2. Per the germline V gene, CDR1 is SQVTM and CDR2 is ANQGSEA. This CDR3 region has 16 residues. V was pared by 2 bases and J by 3 bases, with 6 bases of the junction left unmatched. The CDR3 DNA reads as TGCAGCGTTGAATGGGCTAGCGGGAGTCACACCGGGGAGCTGTTTTTT. Protein sequence: CSVEWASGSHTGELFF.